These T cell receptor beta chains were read from a single sample in a study of identical twins. TCRdb recomputed calls from the 5' RACE reads with MiXCR, one row per CDR3 protein. There are about 250,000 distinct CDR3 sequences in the sample; approximately 8.6% occur only once, and 3% lies in the top ten. Separately, the same data were catalogued under a study of yellow fever vaccine responses in identical twins.

Material for sequencing was CD8+ T cells sorted from blood. All receptors derive from a woman aged 18-30 years in good health. Both conserved end residues are part of each CDR3. The D gene is left open where the match is weak. Not every row has a clone size; where given, it reads once, few, many or a size class.

V	J	size	D	CDR3	DNA
TRBV5-8	TRBJ2-7	few	NA	CASSLPANSYEQYF	TGTGCCAGCAGCTTGCCCGCGAACTCCTACGAGCAGTACTTC
TRBV29-1	TRBJ1-4	many	NA	CSAGKANEKLFF	TGCAGCGCCGGGAAAGCTAATGAAAAACTGTTTTTT
TRBV7-7	TRBJ2-1	NA	NA	CASSPGADLEQFF	TGTGCTAGCAGCCCGGGTGCGGACTTAGAGCAGTTCTTC
TRBV7-2	TRBJ1-1	NA	NA	CASSPPLREEAFF	TGTGCCAGCAGCCCCCCACTCCGGGAGGAAGCTTTCTTT
TRBV15	TRBJ2-7	NA	NA	CATSRDGMGLGEQYF	TGTGCCACCAGCAGAGATGGGATGGGGTTGGGTGAGCAGTACTTC
TRBV12-3/TRBV12-4	TRBJ2-3	many	NA	CASSREGWVSTDTQYF	TGTGCCAGCAGTCGGGAAGGGTGGGTTAGCACAGATACGCAGTATTTT
TRBV7-9	TRBJ2-7	NA	NA	CASSLGQGTLEQYF	TGTGCCAGCAGCTTAGGGCAGGGCACGCTCGAGCAGTACTTC
TRBV11-2	TRBJ2-7	many	TRBD1	CASSYYPGTDYEQYF	TGTGCCAGCAGCTACTACCCCGGGACAGACTACGAGCAGTACTTC
TRBV27	TRBJ2-1	few	NA	CASSSQVNEQFF	TGTGCCAGCAGTTCGCAGGTGAATGAGCAGTTCTTC
TRBV12-3/TRBV12-4	TRBJ2-7	many	TRBD1	CASRDSATYEQYF	TGTGCCAGTCGGGACAGCGCCACCTACGAGCAGTACTTC
TRBV5-1	TRBJ2-3	many	NA	CASSLGNKENARDTQYF	TGCGCCAGCAGCTTGGGAAATAAAGAAAACGCACGCGATACGCAGTATTTT
TRBV2	TRBJ2-1	many	NA	CASSGSRSIYDEQFF	TGTGCCAGCAGTGGTAGCAGGTCTATTTACGATGAGCAGTTCTTC
TRBV12-3/TRBV12-4	TRBJ1-2	few	NA	CASSPLGLYGYTF	TGTGCCAGCAGTCCCTTGGGCCTCTATGGCTACACCTTC
TRBV12-3/TRBV12-4	TRBJ2-5	many	TRBD2	CASSLGTSAQETQYF	TGTGCCAGCAGTTTAGGGACTAGCGCTCAAGAGACCCAGTACTTC
TRBV15	TRBJ2-3	NA	TRBD1	CATSMDRGGSGDTQYF	TGTGCCACCAGCATGGACAGGGGAGGGTCGGGAGATACGCAGTATTTT
TRBV6-2/TRBV6-3	TRBJ2-4	NA	NA	CASSYRGLAKNIQYF	TGTGCCAGCAGTTATCGGGGTCTAGCCAAAAACATTCAGTACTTC
TRBV14	TRBJ2-5	few	TRBD1	CASSPKTGGEETQYF	TGTGCCAGCAGCCCAAAGACAGGGGGAGAGGAGACCCAGTACTTC
TRBV20-1	TRBJ1-2	NA	NA	CSARDRDFDYGYTF	TGCAGTGCTAGAGATCGGGATTTCGACTATGGCTACACCTTC
TRBV30	TRBJ2-1	NA	TRBD2	CAWGLAGNEQFF	TGTGCCTGGGGACTAGCGGGCAATGAGCAGTTCTTC
TRBV20-1	TRBJ1-1	NA	TRBD1	CSARADRGTAEAFF	TGCAGTGCTAGAGCCGACAGGGGAACCGCTGAAGCTTTCTTT
TRBV7-2	TRBJ2-2	many	NA	CASSIIGNGGELFF	TGTGCCAGCAGCATCATAGGGAACGGCGGGGAGCTGTTTTTT
TRBV12-3/TRBV12-4	TRBJ1-5	NA	TRBD1	CASSLSGQYSNQPQHF	TGTGCCAGCAGTTTATCGGGACAGTATAGCAATCAGCCCCAGCATTTT
TRBV15	TRBJ2-1	NA	NA	CATSRLLTGRSPYNEQFF	TGTGCCACCAGCAGACTACTAACAGGGCGTAGCCCCTACAATGAGCAGTTCTTC
TRBV9	TRBJ2-3	NA	NA	CASSVGIRPQTDTQYF	TGTGCCAGCAGCGTAGGTATCCGACCCCAGACAGATACGCAGTATTTT
TRBV5-1	TRBJ2-1	NA	NA	CASSLEFPPGPNEQFF	TGCGCCAGCAGCTTGGAGTTCCCCCCAGGGCCCAATGAGCAGTTCTTC
TRBV11-2	TRBJ2-3	many	NA	CASSLVFATDTQYF	TGTGCCAGCAGCTTAGTGTTTGCCACAGATACGCAGTATTTT
TRBV20-1	TRBJ2-3	many	TRBD2	CSASSLAGNGGSTDTQYF	TGCAGTGCTAGTTCCCTAGCGGGAAACGGGGGATCGACAGATACGCAGTATTTT
TRBV3-1	TRBJ2-1	few	NA	CASSQDKREKYF	TGTGCCAGCAGCCAAGATAAGAGGGAGAAATATTTC
TRBV28	TRBJ2-1	few	NA	CASLSPGSSYNEQFF	TGTGCCAGCTTATCTCCGGGGAGCTCCTACAATGAGCAGTTCTTC
TRBV4-3	TRBJ1-1	few	NA	CASSRSQYTEAFF	TGCGCCAGCAGCCGGAGCCAGTACACTGAAGCTTTCTTT
TRBV14	TRBJ2-3	few	TRBD2	CASSRLAGAPDTQYF	TGTGCCAGCAGCAGGTTAGCGGGGGCCCCAGATACGCAGTATTTT